These T cell receptor beta chains were read from a single sample in a study of T cell clonotyping in hematopoietic cell transplantation. Here immunoSEQ multiplex PCR was the method, and the copy in TCRdb shows in-frame clones only, minus some. The sample records about 4,400 clones, about 74% being singletons. The sequencing here drew on PBMCs, taken 100 days after allogeneic stem cell transplant. The receptors shown here come from a male patient over 55 who had an allogeneic stem cell transplant, so the T cells may come from the graft donor. Some clones in this sample may be carry-over from other donors' samples. Each CDR3 is given with its conserved first and last residue. The D gene is left open where the match is weak. Size is omitted from some rows. Given values are once, few, many or a class for expanded clones.

abundance,j_gene,d_gene,v_gene,CDR3nt,CDR3aa
NA,TRBJ2-1,TRBD2,TRBV5-6,TGTGCCAGCAGCGCCCGACTAGCGGGAGCATATGGTGAGCAGTTCTTC,CASSARLAGAYGEQFF
NA,TRBJ2-7,TRBD1,TRBV6-5,TGTGCCAGCAGTTACTCCAGCAGGGGGACCTACGAGCAGTACTTC,CASSYSSRGTYEQYF
NA,TRBJ1-4,TRBD1,TRBV28,TGTGCCAGCAGCGGTAGTAGGACAGGCCACGAAAAACTGTTTTTT,CASSGSRTGHEKLFF
NA,TRBJ1-2,TRBD1,TRBV4-3,TGCGCCAGCACCCCCCGGACGGACAGGGAATATGGCTACACCTTC,CASTPRTDREYGYTF
once,TRBJ2-7,NA,TRBV29-1,TGCAGCGTCTCGGGGGGCTGGTACGAGCAGTACTTC,CSVSGGWYEQYF
few,TRBJ2-7,TRBD1,TRBV27,TGTGCCAGCAAAGCCGGGACAGGCCCCTACGAGCAGTACTTC,CASKAGTGPYEQYF
few,TRBJ2-5,TRBD2,TRBV28,TGTGCCACCCGGGGGGGGGCTGAGGAGACCCAGTACTTC,CATRGGAEETQYF
NA,TRBJ1-1,NA,TRBV2,TGTGCCAGCAGTGAGAGGAGGGATCGGCCTGAAGCTTTCTTT,CASSERRDRPEAFF
NA,TRBJ2-7,NA,TRBV7-6,TGTGCCAGCAGCTTCGTATTAGGGGCCGAGCAGTACTTC,CASSFVLGAEQYF
few,TRBJ2-7,TRBD1,TRBV19,TGTGCCAGTAGTGTAGATTTCCAGGGGGCGCAGTACTTC,CASSVDFQGAQYF
once,TRBJ2-7,TRBD2,TRBV27,TGTGCCAGCAGTTTAAGAGCACTAGCGGGAGGTACGGCATACGAGCAGTACTTC,CASSLRALAGGTAYEQYF
once,TRBJ2-2,TRBD1,TRBV2,TGTGCCAGCAGACGGACAGGGGTAAACACCGGGGAGCTGTTTTTT,CASRRTGVNTGELFF
few,TRBJ2-5,TRBD1,TRBV5-6,TGTGCCAGCAGCCATCAGGGGGCGGGAGAGACCCAGTACTTC,CASSHQGAGETQYF
NA,TRBJ1-5,TRBD1,TRBV7-8,TGTGCCAGCAGCTTAGTCTCACAGGGGGCGGATCAGCCCCAGCATTTT,CASSLVSQGADQPQHF
once,TRBJ2-7,NA,TRBV4-1,TGCGCCAGCAGCCAAGGAGTACTCTCCGAGCAGTACTTC,CASSQGVLSEQYF
NA,TRBJ2-7,TRBD2,TRBV4-1,TGCGCCAGCAGCCCTAGATGGGAGCGGGAGTCCTACGAGCAGTACTTC,CASSPRWERESYEQYF
NA,TRBJ1-1,NA,TRBV2,TGTGCCAGCACCTTCCTGGGGGACACTGAAGCTTTCTTT,CASTFLGDTEAFF
once,TRBJ2-7,NA,TRBV5-1,TGCGCCAGCAGCCTGGCGGGGAGCTCCTACGAGCAGTACTTC,CASSLAGSSYEQYF
NA,TRBJ2-3,TRBD2,TRBV7-2,TGTGCCAGCAGCACAAGACTAGCACCGGATACGCAGTATTTT,CASSTRLAPDTQYF
NA,TRBJ2-2,NA,TRBV7-2,TGTGCCAGCAGCCCGGTTAGAGGGGAGCTGTTTTTT,CASSPVRGELFF
few,TRBJ1-5,NA,TRBV6-1,TGTGCCAGCATTTCAAGAGACCTGGGCAATCAGCCCCAGCATTTT,CASISRDLGNQPQHF
few,TRBJ2-7,TRBD1,TRBV25-1,TGTGCCAGCAGTACCCCCGAGACAGGGACCTACGAGCAGTACTTC,CASSTPETGTYEQYF
NA,TRBJ1-6,NA,TRBV7-2,TGTGCCAGCAGCTCAGACCAGGCCAGCCGAAATTCACCCCTCCACTTT,CASSSDQASRNSPLHF
NA,TRBJ1-1,NA,TRBV7-2,TGTGCCAGCACCAGAAGCCACACTGAAGCTTTCTTT,CASTRSHTEAFF
NA,TRBJ1-1,TRBD1,TRBV9,TGTGCCAGCAGCGTCAAGGGGGCCACTGAAGCTTTCTTT,CASSVKGATEAFF
NA,TRBJ2-4,NA,TRBV9,TGTGCCAGCAGCGCGATCGGGCAGGGGCCCAAAAACATTCAGTACTTC,CASSAIGQGPKNIQYF
NA,TRBJ2-7,NA,TRBV28,TGTGCCAGCAGCCAAGACTACTGGGAGCAGTACTTC,CASSQDYWEQYF